What follows are 17 T cell receptor beta chains derived from one specimen sequenced in a study of T cell responses to AZD1222 COVID-19 vaccine. Clones were sequenced by immunoSEQ multiplex PCR, and TCRdb holds only the in-frame ones, with some missing. There are 150,000 or so clones in the sample; roughly 92% occur only once, and about 0.6% lies in the top ten. The source was peripheral blood, collected on day 0 of AZD1222 vaccination. The receptors were sampled from an adult in good health.

The chain joins TRBV7-9 to TRBJ2-5; 7 nucleotides match TRBD2. Germline CDR1 SEHNR, CDR2 FQNEAQ (reference sequence). CDR3 length equals 16 residues. J lost 5 bases, V lost 0 bases, and 9 bases had no gene match. CDR3 coding DNA: TGTGCCAGCAGCTTAGCACCCCCTAGCGGCAAGGAGACCCAGTACTTC. Encoded protein: CASSLAPPSGKETQYF.

The chain couples TRBV11-2 to TRBJ2-1; D is uncertain. V was pared by 2 bases and J by 9 bases, with 5 bases between. CDR1 is SGHAT, CDR2 FQNNGV, per germline. CDR3 size: 11 residues. As DNA, the CDR3 is TGTGCCAGCAGCTTAACGAGTGAGCAGTTCTTC. It specifies CASSLTSEQFF.

The V call is TRBV5-1, the J call TRBJ1-1; possible D gene TRBD1, 5 bases. The CDR3 is 16 residues long. The germline CDR1 and CDR2 sequences are SGHRS and YFSETQ. Trimming stripped 0 bases from V and 1 base from J, with 13 bases between. The CDR3 nucleotides read TGCGCCAGCAGCTTGGCCCGGGCAGGGTCGAACACTGAAGCTTTCTTT. This translates into CASSLARAGSNTEAFF.

In its sample, this clone was seen a few times. The rearrangement joins TRBV27 to TRBJ1-1; D is unclear. Germline CDR1 reads MNHEY; CDR2 reads SMNVEV (reference sequence). The CDR3 contains 13 residues. Trimming pared 5 bases from V and 2 bases from J, leaving 9 bases between. The CDR3 here is CASSRLGNTEAFF. The CDR3 DNA sequence: TGTGCCAGCAGTCGCCTAGGTAACACTGAAGCTTTCTTT.

The J gene is TRBJ1-6, the V gene TRBV18, with 8 bases fitting TRBD1. Germline assignment: CDR1 KGHSH and CDR2 LQKENI. Trimming removed 6 bases from V and 7 bases from J; junction bases left unmatched: 8. The CDR3 spans 15 residues. In nucleotides, the CDR3 is TGTGCCAGCTCTGTCGGACAGGGTCACAATTCACCCCTCCACTTT. As protein: CASSVGQGHNSPLHF.

The chain couples TRBV11-2 to TRBJ2-2; weak D call: TRBD1 (7 bases). The length of the CDR3 is 18 residues. V dropped 0 bases and J dropped 3 bases, with 17 bases sitting between them. Germline V gene data show CDR1 as SGHAT and CDR2 as FQNNGV. This chain's CDR3 is CASSLDRAGGLYTGELFF. CDR3 sequence (DNA): TGTGCCAGCAGCTTAGATCGGGCAGGGGGACTCTACACCGGGGAGCTGTTTTTT.

The rearrangement joins TRBV5-1 to TRBJ2-2, with a tentative D call TRBD1 (6 bases). Between the trimmed V and J ends, which lost 1 base and 2 bases, there was a span of 21 bases. The CDR3 sequence is 19 residues long. From germline, CDR1 is SGHRS and CDR2 YFSETQ. The CDR3 protein is CASSLWGPGGNLNTGELFF. Here the CDR3 DNA reads TGCGCCAGCAGCTTGTGGGGGCCGGGCGGAAACCTTAACACCGGGGAGCTGTTTTTT.

The rearrangement links TRBV7-2 to TRBJ1-4, with 9 nucleotides matching TRBD1. This CDR3 is 14 amino acids long. The J segment lost 7 bases and the V segment lost 6 bases, leaving 6 bases of the junction unmatched. CDR1 and CDR2 from the germline V gene are SGHTA and FQGNSA. CDR3 bases: TGTGCCAGCAGACGCGGGACAGGGCCTGAAAAACTGTTTTTT. The encoded protein is CASRRGTGPEKLFF.

This chain uses TRBV2 with TRBJ2-7; the match to TRBD1 covers 10 bases. The germline V gene encodes CDR1 SNHLY and CDR2 FYNNEI. CDR3 length: 14 amino acids. The V gene end was trimmed by 1 base and the J gene end by 4 bases; junction bases not matched to a gene: 1. The CDR3 bases are TGTGCCAGCAGTGAAGGACAGGGGGCTTACGAGCAGTACTTC. The encoded protein is CASSEGQGAYEQYF.

The chain recombines TRBV6-5 with TRBJ2-2; 8 nucleotides align to TRBD2. This CDR3 contains 15 residues. The germline gives CDR1 MNHEY, CDR2 SVGAGI. V gave up 5 bases and J gave up 1 base; unmatched junction bases: 3. CDR3 amino acids: CASSTTSGNTGELFF. The CDR3 DNA sequence: TGTGCCAGCAGTACCACTAGCGGGAACACCGGGGAGCTGTTTTTT.

Only one count was recorded for this clone. J is TRBJ2-7 and V is TRBV3-1 (or the pseudogene TRBV3-2); D is undetermined. Trimming took 4 bases from V and 0 from J, leaving 7 bases between them. Germline assignment: CDR1 LGHDT and CDR2 YNNKEL (reference sequence). This CDR3 region has 13 residues. The CDR3 DNA follows: TGTGCCAGCAGCCTCAGCCACTCCTACGAGCAGTACTTC. It codes for CASSLSHSYEQYF.

The chain combines TRBV28 with TRBJ2-1; 12 bases match TRBD2. Germline V gene data show CDR1 as MDHEN and CDR2 as SYDVKM. This CDR3 is 17 amino acids long. V gave up 5 bases and J gave up 3 bases; unmatched junction bases: 8. CDR3 loop: CASSPPGTSGFYNEQFF. In DNA form, the CDR3 reads TGTGCCAGCAGTCCACCCGGGACTAGCGGGTTCTACAATGAGCAGTTCTTC. Using reference TRBV28 and TRBJ2-1 for the parts outside the CDR3, the full variable domain is DVKVTQSSRYLVKRTGEKVFLECVQDMDHENMFWYRQDPGLGLRLIYFSYDVKMKEKGDIPEGYSVSREKKERFSLILESASTNQTSMYLCASSPPGTSGFYNEQFFGPGTRLTVL.

As for this clone: One end of the junction does not line up with germline, which may come from a read error. The V call is TRBV30, the J call TRBJ1-5; D is uncertain. The germline V gene encodes CDR1 GTSNPN and CDR2 SVGIG (reference sequence). This CDR3 region has 13 residues. As DNA, the CDR3 is TGTGCCTGGAACTCCTCGCCCAATCGGCCCCAGCATTTT. Its protein product is CAWNSSPNRPQHF.

V usage is TRBV5-1 and J usage is TRBJ2-3, with D maybe TRBD2 (6 bases). Per the germline V gene, CDR1 is SGHRS and CDR2 is YFSETQ. The CDR3 loop spans 15 amino acids. V lost 5 bases and J lost 1, with 14 bases in between. The CDR3, as DNA: TGCGCCAGCAGTCTGGGGCGGGGAGGCACAGATACGCAGTATTTT. As protein: CASSLGRGGTDTQYF.

This chain joins TRBV19 and TRBJ1-2, with TRBD1 as a possible D gene (5 bases). Germline loops: CDR1 LNHDA, CDR2 SQIVND (reference sequence). V shed 7 bases and J shed 5 bases, with 14 bases lying between them. The CDR3 has 13 residues. CDR3 DNA sequence: TGTGCCAGTACTCCCCGGGGGGATTATGGCTACACCTTC. Protein sequence: CASTPRGDYGYTF.

The gene calls are TRBV7-9 and TRBJ2-7; D is uncertain. Germline V gene data show CDR1 as SEHNR and CDR2 as FQNEAQ (reference sequence). V dropped 3 bases and J dropped 4 bases, with 13 bases sitting between them. The CDR3 sequence is 14 residues long. The CDR3 nucleotides are TGTGCCAGCAGCTTTGGCCAAACCCCTTACGAGCAGTACTTC. Its translation: CASSFGQTPYEQYF.

The genes are TRBV3-1 (or the pseudogene TRBV3-2) and TRBJ2-5, with 7 nucleotides matching TRBD2. J lost 8 bases, V lost 1 base, and 4 bases had no gene match. The CDR3 has 13 residues. Germline V gene data show CDR1 as LGHDT and CDR2 as YNNKEL (reference sequence). The CDR3 sequence: CASSQVTGGTQYF. The CDR3 coding sequence is TGTGCCAGCAGCCAAGTGACGGGAGGAACCCAGTACTTC.